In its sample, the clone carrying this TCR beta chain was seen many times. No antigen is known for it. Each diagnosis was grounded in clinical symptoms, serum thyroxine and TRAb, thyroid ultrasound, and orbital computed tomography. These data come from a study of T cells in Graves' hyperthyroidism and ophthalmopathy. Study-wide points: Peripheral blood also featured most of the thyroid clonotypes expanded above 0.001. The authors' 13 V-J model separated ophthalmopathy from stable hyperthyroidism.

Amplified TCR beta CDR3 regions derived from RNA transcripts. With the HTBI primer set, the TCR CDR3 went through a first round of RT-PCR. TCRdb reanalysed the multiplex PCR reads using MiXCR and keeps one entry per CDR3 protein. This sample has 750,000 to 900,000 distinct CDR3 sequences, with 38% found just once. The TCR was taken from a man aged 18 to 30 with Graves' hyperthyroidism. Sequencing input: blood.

In DNA, the CDR3 is TGTGCCAGCAGCGTAACTGGGGAGACCCAGTACTTC. Its translation: CASSVTGETQYF. The V call is TRBV9, the J call TRBJ2-5; D unresolved. There are 12 residues in the CDR3. Trimming took off 1 base at V and 5 bases at J, with 6 bases between the two ends. Germline CDR1 reads SGDLS; CDR2 reads YYNGEE.